This TCR beta chain appears in the sequencing data of a study of shared clonotypes between healthy human individuals. Across the whole study: Contributing individuals were a couple of females and a few males aged 18 to 49.

The CDR3 is 15 amino acids. Per germline, CDR1 MNHNS and CDR2 SASEGT. V dropped 4 bases and J dropped 5 bases, with 15 bases sitting between them. The protocol was immunoSEQ multiplex PCR, while the TCRdb copy is restricted to in-frame clones and leaves out a portion. The repertoire holds 450,000 to 600,000 clones, 79% seen once, with approximately 12% in the top ten. Within Nashville, Tennessee resided all donors, each a Caucasian adult. Turning to this clone: What it binds is not known.

Regarding the study as a whole: Having only a few donors restricted how much genetic and exposure-history diversity was captured.

The TCR originated in a woman between 35 and 50 years old in good health. Some clones in this sample may be carry-over from other donors' samples. The gene calls are TRBV6-1 and TRBJ1-5; possibly TRBD1 for D (5 bases). Specimen: PBMCs. As DNA, the CDR3 is TGTGCCAGCAGTGGGGGACCCCCGGGCCATCAGCCCCAGCATTTT. Residues: CASSGGPPGHQPQHF.